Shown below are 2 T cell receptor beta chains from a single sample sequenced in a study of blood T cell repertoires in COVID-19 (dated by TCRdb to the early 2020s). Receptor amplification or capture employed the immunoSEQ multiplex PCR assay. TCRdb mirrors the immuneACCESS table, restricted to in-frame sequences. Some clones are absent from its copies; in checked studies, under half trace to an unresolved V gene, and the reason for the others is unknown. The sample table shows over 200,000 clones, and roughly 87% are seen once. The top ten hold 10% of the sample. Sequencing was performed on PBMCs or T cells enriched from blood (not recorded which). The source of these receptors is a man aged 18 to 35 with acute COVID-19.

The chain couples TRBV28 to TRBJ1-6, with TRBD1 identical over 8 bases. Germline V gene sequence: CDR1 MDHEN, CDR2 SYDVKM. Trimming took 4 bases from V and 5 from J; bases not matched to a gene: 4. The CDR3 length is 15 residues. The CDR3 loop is CASSSDRVDNSPLHF. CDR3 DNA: TGTGCCAGCAGTTCGGACAGGGTCGATAATTCACCCCTCCACTTT.

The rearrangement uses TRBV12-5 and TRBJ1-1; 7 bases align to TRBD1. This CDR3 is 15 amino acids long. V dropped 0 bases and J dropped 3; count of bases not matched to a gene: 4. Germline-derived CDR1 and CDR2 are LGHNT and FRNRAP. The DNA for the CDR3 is TGTGCTAGTGGTTTGGTAGTCGGGACAGACACTGAAGCTTTCTTT. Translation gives CASGLVVGTDTEAFF.